The 7 T cell receptor beta chains reported below all come from one sample, sequenced in a study of OX40 agonist ivuxolimab in advanced cancers. The assay was immunoSEQ multiplex PCR, and TCRdb's table has in-frame clones only and misses some. The top ten clones hold approximately 0.71% of a sample with tens of thousands of clones, almost 90% of them seen once. The sequencing here drew on CD4+ or CD8+ T cells sorted from blood, taken in a trial of the OX40 agonist ivuxolimab. The receptors shown here come from an adult with an advanced solid tumor such as melanoma, head and neck, liver or kidney cancer.

V gene TRBV6-5 combines with J gene TRBJ2-1; 7 bases match TRBD2. The CDR3 extends over 14 amino acids. The V and J ends lost 7 bases and 2 bases, in that order; junction bases with no gene match: 5. CDR1 is MNHEY and CDR2 is SVGAGI in the germline V gene. CDR3 protein: CASTPSGTYNEQFF. The CDR3 DNA reads TGTGCCAGCACTCCTAGCGGCACCTACAATGAGCAGTTCTTC.

The rearrangement links TRBV28 to TRBJ2-3; D is unresolved. This CDR3 has 14 amino acids. Germline CDR1 is MDHEN and CDR2 is SYDVKM. V dropped 6 bases and J dropped 5 bases, with 15 bases sitting between them. The CDR3 loop reads CASSPGSLGDTQYF. The CDR3 bases are TGTGCCAGCAGCCCCGGGTCCCTGGGAGATACGCAGTATTTT.

The rearrangement links TRBV28 to TRBJ2-7; 10 bases match TRBD2. V shed 7 bases and J 7 bases; nucleotides not matched to a gene: 13. Germline CDR1 and CDR2: MDHEN and SYDVKM. The CDR3 has 15 amino acids. CDR3 region: CASKNSGRTTGEQYF. The CDR3 bases are TGTGCCAGCAAAAATAGCGGGAGGACTACGGGGGAGCAGTACTTC.

In regard to this clone: The identical CDR3 is also encoded by other nucleotide sequences in the sample. The chain employs TRBV20-1 and TRBJ2-5; D unresolved. Germline CDR1 and CDR2: DFQATT and SNEGSKA (reference sequence). The CDR3 is made up of 11 amino acids. Trimming removed 4 bases from V and 2 bases from J, with 5 bases in between. DNA of the CDR3: TGCAGTGCTACACCTCAAGAGACCCAGTACTTC. It specifies CSATPQETQYF.

The J gene is TRBJ1-4, the V gene TRBV30; D is possibly TRBD1 (5 bases). Germline assignment: CDR1 GTSNPN and CDR2 SVGIG (reference sequence). V was shortened by 5 bases and J by 10 bases, with 14 bases between the two germline ends. This CDR3 comprises 12 residues. CDR3 bases: TGTGCCTGGGTAGACAGAGTCGGAAAACTGTTTTTT. Its protein is CAWVDRVGKLFF.

This clone was observed once. The chain is built from TRBV18 and TRBJ2-1; TRBD2 matches at 11 bases. Germline CDR1 reads KGHSH; CDR2 reads LQKENI. The CDR3 extends over 16 amino acids. The V gene end was trimmed by 3 bases and the J gene end by 9 bases; junction bases not matched to a gene: 10. The CDR3 loop is CASSPFQLAGASEQFF. CDR3 in DNA: TGTGCCAGCTCACCCTTCCAACTAGCGGGAGCCAGTGAGCAGTTCTTC. Using reference TRBV18 and TRBJ2-1 for the parts outside the CDR3, the full variable domain is NAGVMQNPRHLVRRRGQEARLRCSPMKGHSHVYWYRQLPEEGLKFMVYLQKENIIDESGMPKERFSAEFPKEGPSILRIQQVVRGDSAAYFCASSPFQLAGASEQFFGPGTRLTVL.

The CDR3 reads CASSLSGFSGNTIYF. CDR3 DNA sequence: TGCGCCAGCAGCTTATCTGGTTTCTCTGGAAACACCATATATTTT. J is TRBJ1-3 and V is TRBV5-1; D is ambiguous. Germline assignment: CDR1 SGHRS and CDR2 YFSETQ. Deletions cut 2 bases from V and 0 bases from J, with 9 bases between. The CDR3 runs 15 residues.